This entry is about one T cell receptor beta chain. The antigen is undetermined. Primers included in the PCR were 60 Vbeta and 13 Jbeta primers. Libraries were prepared by immunoSEQ multiplex PCR; TCRdb keeps only in-frame clonotypes and omits some of them. The sample lists about 130,000 clones; 80% were seen once. These data are taken from a study of cytomegalovirus exposure and HLA in healthy donors. The study, taken as a whole, reports: A later analysis appeared to link common viral pathogens to several of the most significant clusters.

The germline gives CDR1 MGHRA, CDR2 YSYEKL. Trimming shortened V by 1 base and J by 2 bases, and 15 bases separated the two germline ends. The CDR3 is made up of 16 amino acids. The sequence came from a female donor in good health and CMV-seronegative. This rearrangement joins TRBV4-1 to TRBJ2-7, with D possibly TRBD2 on 6 matching bases. The sequenced sample consisted of PBMCs. CDR3 nucleotide sequence: TGCGCCAGCAGCCAAGTCCTTCTCAGGACTACCTACGAGCAGTACTTC. Translated: CASSQVLLRTTYEQYF.